This TCR beta chain is from a study of response to subunit inactivated influenza vaccine. CDR3 length: 19 amino acids. In germline, CDR1 is MGHRA, CDR2 YSYEKL. V trimming: 0 bases; J trimming: 8 bases; junction bases outside the gene matches: 17. In TCRdb, the RT-PCR reads were re-called with MiXCR into one record per CDR3 protein. This table has about 650,000 distinct CDR3 sequences, 13% to 15% appearing once. This sequence originates from a man aged 50 to 60 who received an inactivated influenza vaccine. The V and J genes are TRBV4-1 and TRBJ1-4; 8 nucleotides line up with TRBD1. The material was PBMCs from blood, obtained less than 15 days before vaccination. CDR3: CASSQDLYAGTRGREKLFF. CDR3 DNA sequence: TGCGCCAGCAGCCAAGATCTCTACGCCGGGACCAGGGGGCGGGAAAAACTGTTTTTT.